A single sample gave rise to the 22 T cell receptor beta chains below, sequenced in a study of T-cell memory formation after mild COVID-19. TCRdb used MiXCR to reprocess the 5' RACE reads, holding one entry per CDR3 protein. The table lists about 57,000 distinct CDR3 sequences, over 9% of them singletons, with around 23% in the top ten. Input material: PBMCs or a T cell subset sorted from them (not recorded which). These receptors originate from a man younger than 30 who had mild COVID-19 (a few samples of this study predate the infection). Cell type and time point are not known.

This rearrangement joins TRBV12-3 or TRBV12-4 to TRBJ2-5, with 7 bases identical to TRBD2. V was pared by 3 bases and J by 7 bases, with 2 bases of the junction left unmatched. This CDR3 spans 12 amino acids. The CDR3, as DNA: TGTGCCAGCAGTTTCTCGGGAGGGACCCAGTACTTC. Its translation: CASSFSGGTQYF.

The chain combines TRBV4-1 with TRBJ1-6; 10 bases align to TRBD1. Germline V gives CDR1 MGHRA, CDR2 YSYEKL. This CDR3 contains 18 residues. The junction had 11 bases not matched to a gene; V was cut back by 1 base and J by 8 bases. The CDR3 DNA reads as TGCGCCAGCAGCCAAGCCCCGGGACAGGGGTCTCGACATTCACCCCTCCACTTT. It encodes CASSQAPGQGSRHSPLHF.

This clonotype has just a few counts. The chain is built from TRBV9 and TRBJ1-2; D remains ambiguous. This CDR3 contains 11 residues. The V end was cut by 3 bases, the J end by 8 bases, with 8 bases between. The germline V gene encodes CDR1 SGDLS and CDR2 YYNGEE. CDR3 bases: TGTGCCAGCAGCGGTTACCCAGGCTACACCTTC. Translated: CASSGYPGYTF.

This clonotype was detected only a few times. The chain recombines TRBV18 with TRBJ2-4; D assignment may be TRBD1 or TRBD2 (5 bases each). CDR1 and CDR2 from the germline V gene are KGHSH and LQKENI. This CDR3 has 14 residues. The V end lost 2 bases, the J end lost 5 bases, and 10 bases lay between the germline ends. The CDR3 coding sequence is TGTGCCAGCTCACCATATCGGGGCGAAAACATTCAGTACTTC. It specifies CASSPYRGENIQYF.

The chain employs TRBV4-1 and TRBJ1-4; no firm D call. Germline CDR1 is MGHRA and CDR2 is YSYEKL. Trimming removed 1 base at V and 7 bases at J, with 10 bases between. This CDR3 has 14 residues. CDR3 DNA sequence: TGCGCCAGCAGCCAAGGCGTAGGGAGTGAAAAACTGTTTTTT. Amino acid sequence: CASSQGVGSEKLFF.

The chain employs TRBV7-9 and TRBJ1-1; no clear D. Trimming took off 5 bases at V and 3 bases at J, with 10 bases between the two ends. Germline assignment: CDR1 SEHNR and CDR2 FQNEAQ (reference sequence). The CDR3 is 13 residues long. CDR3 nucleotide sequence: TGTGCCAGCAGCCAACTGGCAGACACTGAAGCTTTCTTT. Protein product: CASSQLADTEAFF.

The rearrangement joins TRBV6-5 to TRBJ2-6, with D possibly matching TRBD1 (6 bases). The germline V gene encodes CDR1 MNHEY and CDR2 SVGAGI. The CDR3 runs 15 residues. The ends were cut back, 5 bases at V and 2 bases at J, with 10 bases in the middle. The CDR3 sequence: CASSIQGTGANVLTF. CDR3 nucleotide sequence: TGTGCCAGCAGTATACAGGGTACTGGGGCCAACGTCCTGACTTTC.

The sample holds a few counts of this clonotype. V and J are TRBV7-6 and TRBJ1-1; D not certain. Trimming cost V 1 base and J 8 bases, with 11 bases left between them. This CDR3 has 13 amino acids. CDR1 is SGHVS, CDR2 FNYEAQ, per germline. CDR3: CASSLGSLGEAFF. CDR3 DNA sequence: TGTGCCAGCAGCTTAGGGTCTTTAGGGGAAGCTTTCTTT. Complete variable domain (other parts from reference TRBV7-6 and TRBJ1-1): GAGVSQSPRYKVTKRGQDVALRCDPISGHVSLYWYRQALGQGPEFLTYFNYEAQQDKSGLPNDRFSAERPEGSISTLTIQRTEQRDSAMYRCASSLGSLGEAFFGQGTRLTVV.

On this clonotype: A single base separates this from a much larger clone, so it may be a read error. The rearrangement links TRBV5-1 to TRBJ2-2; 9 positions match TRBD1. Per germline, CDR1 SGHRS and CDR2 YFSETQ. The CDR3 is 15 residues long. Here the CDR3 DNA reads TGCGCCAGAAGCTCGAGGACAGGGGCCACCGGGGAGCTGTTTTTT. As protein: CARSSRTGATGELFF.

The sample holds a few counts of this clonotype. The chain is built from TRBV24-1 and TRBJ2-1, with D perhaps given as TRBD1 or TRBD2 (5 bases each). The germline CDR1 and CDR2 sequences are KGHDR and SFDVKD. CDR3 length: 14 amino acids. V was pared by 9 bases and J by 0 bases, with 11 bases between. The CDR3 loop reads CATGDRSSYNEQFF. CDR3 bases: TGTGCCACCGGGGACCGCAGCTCCTACAATGAGCAGTTCTTC.

The rearrangement joins TRBV27 to TRBJ2-7, with 9 positions matching TRBD1. V lost 5 bases to trimming and J lost 10 bases; unmatched junction nucleotides: 6. Germline lookup yields CDR1 MNHEY and CDR2 SMNVEV (reference sequence). This CDR3 spans 12 amino acids. The CDR3 DNA sequence: TGTGCCAGCAGTACCACAGGGGGCCCTCAGTACTTC. This sequence encodes CASSTTGGPQYF.

The chain has TRBV3-1 and TRBJ1-3; 9 bases agree with TRBD1. The CDR3 has 16 residues. The trim removed 2 bases at V and 4 bases at J, leaving 6 bases unmatched. CDR1 is LGHDT, CDR2 YNNKEL, per germline (reference sequence). The chain's CDR3 is CASSQPGTGIGNTIYF. In nucleotides, the CDR3 is TGTGCCAGCAGCCAACCAGGGACAGGGATCGGAAACACCATATATTTT. The full variable domain, its missing parts supplied by reference TRBV3-1 and TRBJ1-3, is DTAVSQTPKYLVTQMGNDKSIKCEQNLGHDTMYWYKQDSKKFLKIMFSYNNKELIINETVPNRFSPKSPDKAHLNLHINSLELGDSAVYFCASSQPGTGIGNTIYFGEGSWLTVV.

The chain is built from TRBV9 and TRBJ2-3; 13 nucleotides agree with TRBD2. The CDR3 contains 17 residues. V shed 3 bases, J shed 4 bases, and the junction held 8 bases outside the gene matches. Per germline, CDR1 SGDLS and CDR2 YYNGEE. This CDR3 is CASSAGTGTSGADTQYF. In nucleotides, the CDR3 is TGTGCCAGCAGCGCCGGGACCGGGACTAGCGGGGCAGATACGCAGTATTTT.

This clonotype was observed a handful of times. The chain carries TRBV2 and TRBJ2-1, with no clear D. Germline CDR1 and CDR2: SNHLY and FYNNEI. The CDR3 runs to 14 residues. Trimming took 6 bases from V and 11 from J, leaving 20 bases between them. The CDR3 DNA is TGTGCCAGCAGCCCCTACCTCCGGGCAGACCAGCAGTTCTTC. It yields the protein CASSPYLRADQQFF.

Only a few counts were recorded for this clonotype. The V gene is TRBV1, the J gene TRBJ2-7. TRBV1 is designated a pseudogene. CDR3 length: 16 amino acids. CDR3 protein: CTSTQTTAEGSYEQYF. The CDR3, as DNA: TGCACCAGCACCCAGACTACGGCCGAGGGTTCGTACGAGCAGTACTTC.

The chain is built from TRBV18 and TRBJ2-7; D gene unclear. Looked up from germline, CDR1 is KGHSH and CDR2 is LQKENI. V lost 2 bases to trimming and J lost 4 bases, with 9 bases between them. The CDR3 consists of 13 residues. The CDR3 here is CASSPAAVYEQYV. The CDR3 DNA sequence: TGTGCCAGCTCACCAGCCGCAGTGTACGAGCAGTACGTC.

This clonotype was counted only a few times. V usage is TRBV18 and J usage is TRBJ2-3, with D hard to call. Germline V gene lookup returns CDR1 KGHSH and CDR2 LQKENI. V lost 3 bases and J 6 bases, leaving 13 bases between the germline ends. This CDR3 is 14 amino acids long. In DNA, the CDR3 is TGTGCCAGCTCACCGGGTCTTTTCCCGGATACGCAGTATTTT. This encodes CASSPGLFPDTQYF.

The chain combines TRBV20-1 with TRBJ1-6; no clear D. Germline V gives CDR1 DFQATT, CDR2 SNEGSKA (reference sequence). The V end was cut by 5 bases, the J end by 8 bases, with 13 bases between. The CDR3 length is 13 residues. The CDR3 loop reads CSAGGPSDSPLHF. As DNA, the CDR3 is TGCAGTGCTGGCGGCCCATCGGATTCACCCCTCCACTTT.

The chain links TRBV7-3 to TRBJ2-1; the D gene could be TRBD1 or TRBD2 (6 bases each). Germline lookup yields CDR1 SGHTA and CDR2 FQGTGA. The CDR3 runs 16 residues. Trimming cost V 2 bases and J 2 bases, with 13 bases left between them. CDR3 DNA sequence: TGTGCCAGCAGCTTACTGTCGGGGGCCCCCTACAATGAGCAGTTCTTC. It translates to CASSLLSGAPYNEQFF.

The sample holds a few counts of this clonotype. One end of the junction fails to match germline, which may point to a read error. The chain links TRBV27 to TRBJ2-7, with a tentative D call TRBD2 (5 bases). CDR1 is MNHEY and CDR2 is SMNVEV in the germline V gene (reference sequence). The CDR3 extends over 14 amino acids. CDR3 DNA: TGTGCCAGCCGTTTGATGACTAATTCCTACGAGCAGTACTTC. This translates into CASRLMTNSYEQYF.

CDR3 sequence (DNA): TGCAGTGCTAGCACGTACTCTCAGGGGAATACGCAGTATTTT. Protein product: CSASTYSQGNTQYF. V and J are TRBV20-1 and TRBJ2-3; maybe TRBD1 (6 bases). The CDR3 loop spans 14 amino acids. The germline CDR1 and CDR2 sequences are DFQATT and SNEGSKA (reference sequence). V lost 3 bases, J lost 7 bases, and 17 bases lay in between.

This clonotype was observed a handful of times. The V gene is TRBV2, the J gene TRBJ2-7, with D possibly being TRBD2 (6 bases). Germline values: CDR1 SNHLY, CDR2 FYNNEI. V gave up 5 bases and J gave up 6 bases, with 20 bases separating them. The CDR3 length is 15 residues. CDR3 in amino acids: CASSPALGLSGEQYF. DNA of the CDR3: TGTGCCAGCAGTCCCGCCTTGGGACTCTCTGGCGAGCAGTACTTC.